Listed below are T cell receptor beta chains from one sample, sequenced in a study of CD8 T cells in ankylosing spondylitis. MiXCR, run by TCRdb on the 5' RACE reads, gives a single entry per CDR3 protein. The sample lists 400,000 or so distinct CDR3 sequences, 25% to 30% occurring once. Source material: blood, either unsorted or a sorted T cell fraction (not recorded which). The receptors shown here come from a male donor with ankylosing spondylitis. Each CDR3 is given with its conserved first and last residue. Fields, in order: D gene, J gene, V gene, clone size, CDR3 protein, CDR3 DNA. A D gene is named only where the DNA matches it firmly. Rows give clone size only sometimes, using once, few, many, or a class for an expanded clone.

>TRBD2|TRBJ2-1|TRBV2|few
CASSRESWRGNEQFF
TGTGCCAGCAGTAGGGAGTCATGGCGGGGGAATGAGCAGTTCTTC
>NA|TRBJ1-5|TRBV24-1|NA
CATSDDRSNQPQHF
TGTGCCACCAGTGATGACAGGAGTAATCAGCCCCAGCATTTT
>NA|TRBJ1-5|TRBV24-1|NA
CATSDFRDQPQHF
TGTGCCACCAGTGATTTCCGTGATCAGCCCCAGCATTTT
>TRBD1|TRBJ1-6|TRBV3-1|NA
CASSLGQGANSPLHF
TGTGCCAGCAGCCTGGGACAGGGGGCCAATTCACCCCTCCACTTT
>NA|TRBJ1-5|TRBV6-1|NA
CASSESFGVRQPQHF
TGTGCCAGCAGTGAATCTTTTGGGGTGCGGCAGCCCCAGCATTTT
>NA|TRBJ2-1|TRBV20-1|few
CSARSIAAGYNEQFF
TGCAGTGCTAGATCCATAGCGGCTGGCTACAATGAGCAGTTCTTC
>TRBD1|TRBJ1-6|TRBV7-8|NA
CASSSTTGGKSPLHF
TGTGCCAGCAGCTCAACGACAGGGGGAAAGTCACCCCTCCACTTT
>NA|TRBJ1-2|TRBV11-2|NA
CASSLPYENYGYTF
TGTGCCAGCAGCCTACCGTACGAGAACTATGGCTACACCTTC
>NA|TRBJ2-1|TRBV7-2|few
CASSTRLPLLYNEQFF
TGTGCCAGCAGCACTCGACTCCCTCTGTTATACAATGAGCAGTTCTTC
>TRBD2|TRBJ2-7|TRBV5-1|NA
CASSLVVAGYEQYF
TGCGCCAGCAGCTTGGTGGTAGCGGGTTACGAGCAGTACTTC
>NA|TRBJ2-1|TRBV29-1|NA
CSVDPYNEQFF
TGCAGCGTTGATCCTTACAATGAGCAGTTCTTC
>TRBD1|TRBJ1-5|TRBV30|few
CAWSEDRGSQPQHF
TGTGCCTGGAGTGAGGACAGGGGGAGTCAGCCCCAGCATTTT
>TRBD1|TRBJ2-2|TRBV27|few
CASRQGGNTGELFF
TGTGCCAGCAGACAGGGGGGAAATACCGGGGAGCTGTTTTTT
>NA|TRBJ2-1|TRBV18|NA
CASSPGTGSGYNEQFF
TGTGCCAGCTCACCCGGAACAGGATCAGGCTACAATGAGCAGTTCTTC
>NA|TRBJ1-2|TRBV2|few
CASSEVPGDYGYTF
TGTGCCAGCAGTGAGGTCCCAGGGGACTATGGCTACACCTTC
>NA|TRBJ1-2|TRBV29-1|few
CSVEDRGVANYGYTF
TGCAGCGTTGAAGATCGGGGAGTAGCTAACTATGGCTACACCTTC
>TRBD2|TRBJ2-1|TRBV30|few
CAWSVRLAGVDEQFF
TGTGCCTGGAGTGTAAGGCTAGCGGGAGTCGATGAGCAGTTCTTC
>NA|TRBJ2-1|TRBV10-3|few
CAISESLGTPHASEQFF
TGTGCCATCAGTGAGTCATTAGGGACCCCACATGCCAGTGAGCAGTTCTTC
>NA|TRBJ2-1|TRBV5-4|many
CASSLKRSSYNEQFF
TGTGCCAGCAGCTTGAAGCGGAGCTCCTACAATGAGCAGTTCTTC
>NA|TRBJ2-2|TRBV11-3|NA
CASSSRGSALGGELFF
TGTGCCAGCAGCTCCCGGGGTAGCGCATTGGGCGGGGAGCTGTTTTTT
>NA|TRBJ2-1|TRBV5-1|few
CASSSEGGTNEQFF
TGCGCCAGCAGCTCCGAAGGCGGGACGAATGAGCAGTTCTTC
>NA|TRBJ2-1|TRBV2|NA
CASSFTGREQFF
TGTGCCAGCAGTTTCACGGGCCGAGAGCAGTTCTTC
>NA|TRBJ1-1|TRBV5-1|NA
CASSGRTVRGTEAFF
TGCGCCAGCAGCGGAAGGACAGTTCGGGGGACTGAAGCTTTCTTT
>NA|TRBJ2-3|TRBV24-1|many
CATSDSGSTDTQYF
TGTGCCACCAGTGATTCGGGCAGCACAGATACGCAGTATTTT
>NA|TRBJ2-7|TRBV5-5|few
CASRPERGWDEQYF
TGTGCCAGCAGACCGGAAAGGGGCTGGGACGAGCAGTACTTC
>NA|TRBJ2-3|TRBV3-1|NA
CASSQHLTGTDTQYF
TGTGCCAGCAGCCAGCACCTCACCGGTACAGATACGCAGTATTTT
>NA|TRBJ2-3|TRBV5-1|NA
CASSYFSGISTDTQYF
TGCGCCAGCAGCTACTTCTCCGGTATTAGCACAGATACGCAGTATTTT
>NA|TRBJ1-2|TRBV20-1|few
CSAPGSRLGNYGYTF
TGCAGTGCTCCCGGGTCCCGCCTTGGAAACTATGGCTACACCTTC
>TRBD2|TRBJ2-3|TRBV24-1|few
CATSDPSGFSTDTQYF
TGTGCCACCAGTGATCCTAGCGGATTCAGCACAGATACGCAGTATTTT
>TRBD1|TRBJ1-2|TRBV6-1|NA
CASRRTGDAYGYTF
TGTGCCAGCAGGAGGACAGGAGATGCCTATGGCTACACCTTC
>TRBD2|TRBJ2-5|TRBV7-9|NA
CASRGSASGSETQYF
TGTGCCAGCAGGGGAAGCGCTAGCGGGAGCGAGACCCAGTACTTC
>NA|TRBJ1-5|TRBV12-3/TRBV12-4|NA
CASSLSQPQHF
TGTGCCAGCAGTTTAAGTCAGCCCCAGCATTTT
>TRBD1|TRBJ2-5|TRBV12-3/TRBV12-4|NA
CASSWAGGRKETQYF
TGTGCCAGCAGTTGGGCAGGGGGCCGAAAGGAGACCCAGTACTTC
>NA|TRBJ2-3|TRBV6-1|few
CAILTSGDTQYF
TGTGCCATCCTGACCAGCGGAGATACGCAGTATTTT
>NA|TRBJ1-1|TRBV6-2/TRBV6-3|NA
CATSGYTEAFF
TGTGCCACCTCGGGCTACACTGAAGCTTTCTTT
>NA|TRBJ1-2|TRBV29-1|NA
CSVRGSEGYTF
TGCAGCGTTAGGGGCTCGGAAGGCTACACCTTC
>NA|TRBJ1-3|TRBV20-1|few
CSARRRIFSGNTIYF
TGCAGTGCTAGAAGGCGGATCTTCTCTGGAAACACCATATATTTT
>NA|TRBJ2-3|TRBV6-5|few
CASSDKTDTQYF
TGTGCCAGCAGTGACAAGACAGATACGCAGTATTTT
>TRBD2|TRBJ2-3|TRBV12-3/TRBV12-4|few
CASSFPGTSGGDTQYF
TGTGCCAGCAGTTTCCCCGGGACTAGCGGGGGAGATACGCAGTATTTT